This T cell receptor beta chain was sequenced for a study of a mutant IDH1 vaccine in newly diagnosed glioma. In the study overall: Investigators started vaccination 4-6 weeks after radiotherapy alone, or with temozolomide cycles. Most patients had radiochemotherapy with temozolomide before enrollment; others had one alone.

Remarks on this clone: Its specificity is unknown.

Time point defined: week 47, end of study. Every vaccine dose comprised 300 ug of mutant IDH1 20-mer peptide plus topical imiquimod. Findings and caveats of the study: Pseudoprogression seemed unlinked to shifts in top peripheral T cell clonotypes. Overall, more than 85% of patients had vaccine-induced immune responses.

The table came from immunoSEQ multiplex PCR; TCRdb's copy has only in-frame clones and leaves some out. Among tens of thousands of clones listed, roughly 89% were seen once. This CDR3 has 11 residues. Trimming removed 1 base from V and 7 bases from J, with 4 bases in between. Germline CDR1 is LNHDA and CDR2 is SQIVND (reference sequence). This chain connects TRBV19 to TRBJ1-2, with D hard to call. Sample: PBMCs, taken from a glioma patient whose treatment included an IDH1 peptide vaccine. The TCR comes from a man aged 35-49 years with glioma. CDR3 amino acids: CASSIVGGYTF. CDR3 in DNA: TGTGCCAGTAGTATAGTCGGTGGCTACACCTTC.